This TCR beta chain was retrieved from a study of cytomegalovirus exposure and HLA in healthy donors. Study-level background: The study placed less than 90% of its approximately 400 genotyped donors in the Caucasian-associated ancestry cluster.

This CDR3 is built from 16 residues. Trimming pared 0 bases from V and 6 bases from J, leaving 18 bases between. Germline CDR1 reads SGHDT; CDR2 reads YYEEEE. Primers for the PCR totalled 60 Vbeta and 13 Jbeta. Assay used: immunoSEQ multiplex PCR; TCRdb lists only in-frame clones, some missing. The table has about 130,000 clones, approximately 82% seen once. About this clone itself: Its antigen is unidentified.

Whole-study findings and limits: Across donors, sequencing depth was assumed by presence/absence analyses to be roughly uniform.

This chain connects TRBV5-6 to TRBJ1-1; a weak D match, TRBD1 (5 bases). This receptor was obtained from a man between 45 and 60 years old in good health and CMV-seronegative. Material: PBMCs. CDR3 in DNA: TGTGCCAGCAGCTTGGGGGATCGGGGGAGAGGGGCTGAAGCTTTCTTT. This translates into CASSLGDRGRGAEAFF.